Listed below are T cell receptor beta chains from one sample, sequenced in a study of radiotherapy plus CTLA-4 blockade in lung cancer. The data were produced by immunoSEQ multiplex PCR, yet TCRdb's version contains in-frame clones alone and is incomplete. The profile shows under 40,000 clones, 60% to 75% of them singletons. This specimen was peripheral blood, taken from a patient treated with radiotherapy plus ipilimumab. The receptors stem from a human donor with non-small cell lung cancer who had stable disease on radiotherapy plus ipilimumab. Both conserved end residues are part of each CDR3. D genes are given only for firm matches. Some rows mark clone size as missing; the rest say once, few, many or name a class of expanded clone.

j_call | cdr3_length | clone_size | d_call | v_call | cdr3_nt | cdr3_aa
TRBJ2-7 | 18 | . | TRBD2 | TRBV13 | TGTGCCAGCAGCTTAGAGGGTTATGGGGCTAGCGGGAACTACGAGCAGTACTTC | CASSLEGYGASGNYEQYF
TRBJ2-2 | 14 | . | . | TRBV7-3 | TGTGCCAGCAGCTTAGGGTCGAACACCGGGGAGCTGTTTTTT | CASSLGSNTGELFF
TRBJ2-3 | 17 | . | TRBD1 | TRBV2 | TGTGCCAGCAGTGAAGCCTCAATGACAGGGGGATTTGGTACGCAGTATTTT | CASSEASMTGGFGTQYF
TRBJ1-5 | 14 | . | . | TRBV4-3 | TGCGCCAGCAGCGAAAATCACGCCGTCCAGCCCCAGCATTTT | CASSENHAVQPQHF
TRBJ1-1 | 13 | . | . | TRBV14 | TGTGCCAGCAGCCTCCTGGGGGCAGATGAAGCTTTCTTT | CASSLLGADEAFF
TRBJ2-1 | 15 | . | TRBD1 | TRBV5-1 | TGCGCCAGCAGCTTGGATACAGGGGAGTGGAATGAGCAGTTCTTC | CASSLDTGEWNEQFF
TRBJ1-4 | 14 | . | TRBD1 | TRBV5-1 | TGCGCCAGCAGCTTGGGGACAGGGGGTGAAAAACTGTTTTTT | CASSLGTGGEKLFF
TRBJ2-3 | 13 | . | TRBD2 | TRBV6-6 | TGTGCCAGCCAGCGGGAGGGCACAGATACGCAGTATTTT | CASQREGTDTQYF
TRBJ1-2 | 14 | few | . | TRBV4-3 | TGCGCCAGCAGCCAAGGAGACTCCAACTATGGCTACACCTTC | CASSQGDSNYGYTF
TRBJ2-1 | 13 | . | . | TRBV7-6 | TGTGCCAGCAGCTTCCAGGCCTACAATGAGCAGTTCTTC | CASSFQAYNEQFF
TRBJ2-5 | 14 | . | . | TRBV6-5 | TGTGCCAGCAGTTCCTCGACACGGATAGAGACCCAGTACTTC | CASSSSTRIETQYF
TRBJ2-2 | 15 | . | TRBD2 | TRBV2 | TGTGCCAGCAGACAACTAGCGGGCATGACCGGGGAGCTGTTTTTT | CASRQLAGMTGELFF
TRBJ1-1 | 15 | . | TRBD1 | TRBV6-5 | TGTGCCAGCAGTTACTCGAACAGGGGGAGTACTGAAGCTTTCTTT | CASSYSNRGSTEAFF
TRBJ1-1 | 15 | . | TRBD1 | TRBV5-1 | TGCGCCAGCCTCCCAGGGGGCTACATGAACACTGAAGCTTTCTTT | CASLPGGYMNTEAFF
TRBJ1-1 | 15 | . | . | TRBV6-9 | TGTGCCAGCAGTTATTCGGGGGAGGCGGACACTGAAGCTTTCTTT | CASSYSGEADTEAFF
TRBJ1-2 | 14 | . | TRBD1 | TRBV28 | TGTGCCAGCAGTTTGGGGACAGCCGGGGGCGGCTACACCTTC | CASSLGTAGGGYTF
TRBJ2-7 | 16 | . | . | TRBV9 | TGTGCCAGCAGCGTAGAATTTGGGCCGACTTCCTACGAGCAGTACTTC | CASSVEFGPTSYEQYF
TRBJ2-7 | 14 | . | . | TRBV18 | TGTGCCAGCTCAGGGGCCGGGGCGTCCTACGAGCAGTACTTC | CASSGAGASYEQYF
TRBJ2-7 | 11 | . | . | TRBV7-9 | TGTGCCAGCAGCCAAACAAGCGAGCAGTACTTC | CASSQTSEQYF
TRBJ2-5 | 16 | . | TRBD2 | TRBV19 | TGTGCCAGTAGTCGGACTAGCGGGAGTTGGCGGGAGACCCAGTACTTC | CASSRTSGSWRETQYF
TRBJ1-1 | 13 | . | . | TRBV7-9 | TGTGCCAGCAGCGCGTCGGGACAAGCTGAAGCTTTCTTT | CASSASGQAEAFF
TRBJ2-3 | 15 | . | . | TRBV4-1 | TGCGCCAGCAGACTCGGGGGTGGGAACACAGATACGCAGTATTTT | CASRLGGGNTDTQYF
TRBJ1-2 | 14 | . | . | TRBV14 | TGTGCCAGCAGCCAGTCGACAGGCGGCTATGGCTACACCTTC | CASSQSTGGYGYTF
TRBJ2-7 | 13 | . | . | TRBV7-8 | TGTGCCAGCAGCTTACGAGCGGGCTACGAGCAGTACTTC | CASSLRAGYEQYF
TRBJ2-3 | 14 | . | TRBD2 | TRBV11-3 | TGTGCCAGCAGCTTGGTAGCGGGTTCGGATACGCAGTATTTT | CASSLVAGSDTQYF
TRBJ2-3 | 12 | once | . | TRBV29-1 | TGCAGCCTCCTAGAACCCTCCAGTACGCAGTATTTT | CSLLEPSSTQYF
TRBJ2-1 | 15 | . | TRBD1 | TRBV4-1 | TGCGCCAGCAGCCAAGGCATGACAGGGCTCAATGAGCAGTTCTTC | CASSQGMTGLNEQFF
TRBJ1-5 | 15 | . | . | TRBV28 | TGTGCCAGCAGTTTACCGAAGCAGAGCAATCAGCCCCAGCATTTT | CASSLPKQSNQPQHF
TRBJ1-1 | 15 | . | . | TRBV18 | TGTGCCAGCTCACCTCAAAAATCGGGAATCACTGAAGCTTTCTTT | CASSPQKSGITEAFF
TRBJ2-5 | 12 | . | TRBD2 | TRBV7-9 | TGTGCCAGCGGGAGGGCCACGGAGACCCAGTACTTC | CASGRATETQYF
TRBJ2-5 | 15 | . | . | TRBV11-2 | TGTGCCAGCAGCACCGGATCGATAGGGCAAGAGACCCAGTACTTC | CASSTGSIGQETQYF
TRBJ2-7 | 16 | . | . | TRBV14 | TGTGCCAGCAGCCCGCCCGGAGGGTTAAGCTCCTACGAGCAGTACTTC | CASSPPGGLSSYEQYF
TRBJ1-2 | 15 | . | TRBD1 | TRBV15 | TGTGCCACCAGCCGAATAACAGGGGGCCTGAATGGCTACACCTTC | CATSRITGGLNGYTF
TRBJ1-1 | 13 | . | . | TRBV25-1 | TGTGCCAGCATGTTGGGGGTTGACACTGAAGCTTTCTTT | CASMLGVDTEAFF
TRBJ2-1 | 18 | . | TRBD2 | TRBV10-1 | TGCGCCAGCAGTGAGTCGTTGAGCGGGAGTTCAATGGACAATGAGCAGTTCTTC | CASSESLSGSSMDNEQFF
TRBJ2-2 | 15 | . | . | TRBV7-2 | TGTGCCAGCAGCATTTTACAGGCGAACACCGGGGAGCTGTTTTTT | CASSILQANTGELFF
TRBJ1-6 | 15 | . | TRBD1 | TRBV10-2 | TGCGCCAGCAGCGCAACAGGGGGCATTAATTCACCCCTCCACTTT | CASSATGGINSPLHF
TRBJ2-2 | 14 | few | TRBD1 | TRBV6-5 | TGTGCCAGCAACCCGACAGGGGGGTCCGGGGAGCTGTTTTTT | CASNPTGGSGELFF
TRBJ2-5 | 12 | . | . | TRBV7-7 | TGTGCTAGCAGCTTAATGGGGGAGACCCAGTACTTC | CASSLMGETQYF
TRBJ2-1 | 17 | . | TRBD2 | TRBV5-1 | TGCGCCAGCAGCTTGGGATGGCTAGCGGGAATATACAATGAGCAGTTCTTC | CASSLGWLAGIYNEQFF
TRBJ1-2 | 12 | . | . | TRBV29-1 | TGCAGCGTTGGGATGGACCTCTATGGCTACACCTTC | CSVGMDLYGYTF
TRBJ1-2 | 16 | . | . | TRBV5-1 | TGCGCCAGCAGCCGTGGAATGGTGGCGGGGAACTATGGCCACACCTTC | CASSRGMVAGNYGHTF
TRBJ2-7 | 13 | . | . | TRBV9 | TGTGCCAGCAGCGTCGGCAGCTCCCTCGAGCAGTACTTC | CASSVGSSLEQYF
TRBJ2-1 | 13 | . | . | TRBV5-8 | TGTGCCAGCAGCTCCTACACTAACGATGAGCAGTTCTTC | CASSSYTNDEQFF
TRBJ1-2 | 13 | once | . | TRBV11-3 | TGTGCCAGCAGCGCGACCGGAAACTATGGCTACACCTTC | CASSATGNYGYTF
TRBJ1-2 | 13 | . | TRBD1 | TRBV6-1 | TGTGCCAGCAGTGAAATCGGGACAGATGGCTACACCTTC | CASSEIGTDGYTF
TRBJ1-2 | 8 | . | . | TRBV2 | TGTGCCATCCGGGACTACACCTTC | CAIRDYTF
TRBJ2-3 | 15 | . | . | TRBV21-1 | TGTGCCAGTCACCTTCCGGGACAGCTAACAGATACGCAGTATTTT | CASHLPGQLTDTQYF
TRBJ2-7 | 13 | few | . | TRBV5-4 | TGTGCCAGCAGCTTGTCTGAGGGCTACGAGCAGTACTTC | CASSLSEGYEQYF
TRBJ2-3 | 15 | . | TRBD2 | TRBV5-1 | TGCGCCAGCAGCTTGTCCCTAGCGGGAGCAGATACGCAGTATTTT | CASSLSLAGADTQYF
TRBJ1-1 | 13 | . | . | TRBV18 | TGTGCCAGCTCACCCGGGGGTTTCACTGAAGCTTTCTTT | CASSPGGFTEAFF
TRBJ2-1 | 11 | . | . | TRBV14 | TGTGCCAGCAGCGTAGGGCATGAGCAGTTCTTC | CASSVGHEQFF
TRBJ2-3 | 13 | . | . | TRBV12-5 | TGTGCAAGTGCGGAAGCGGGCACAGATACGCAGTATTTT | CASAEAGTDTQYF
TRBJ1-1 | 13 | . | . | TRBV6-6 | TGTGCCAGCAGTCAGGTAGAAAACACTGAAGCTTTCTTT | CASSQVENTEAFF
TRBJ2-5 | 15 | . | . | TRBV10-2 | TGCGCCAGCAGTGTAACAGGGCAAGGACAAGAGACCCAGTACTTC | CASSVTGQGQETQYF
TRBJ1-3 | 14 | . | . | TRBV6-1 | TGTGCCAGCAGTGATGGGGTTTCTGGAAACACCATATATTTT | CASSDGVSGNTIYF
TRBJ2-3 | 15 | . | TRBD1 | TRBV10-3 | TGTGCCATCAGTGGGCAGACAGGGTCCACAGATACGCAGTATTTT | CAISGQTGSTDTQYF